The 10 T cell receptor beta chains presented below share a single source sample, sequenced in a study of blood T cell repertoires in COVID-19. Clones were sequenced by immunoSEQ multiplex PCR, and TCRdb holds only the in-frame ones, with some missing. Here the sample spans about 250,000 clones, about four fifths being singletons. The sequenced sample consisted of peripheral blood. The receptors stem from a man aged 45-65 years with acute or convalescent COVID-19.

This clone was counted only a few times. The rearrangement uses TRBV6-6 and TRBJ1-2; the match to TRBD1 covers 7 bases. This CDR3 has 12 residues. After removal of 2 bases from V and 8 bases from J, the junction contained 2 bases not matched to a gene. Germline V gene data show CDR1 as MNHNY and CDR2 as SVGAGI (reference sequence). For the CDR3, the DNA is TGTGCCAGCAGTTACACAGGGGACGGCTACACCTTC. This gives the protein CASSYTGDGYTF.

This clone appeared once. CDR3 nucleotides: TGTGCCAGCAGTCTAAACAGGGGAAACACTGAAGCTTTCTTT. Translated, it gives CASSLNRGNTEAFF. The chain recombines TRBV6-5 with TRBJ1-1; 7 bases match TRBD1. V was pared by 5 bases and J by 2 bases, with 5 bases of the junction left unmatched. The CDR3 extends over 14 amino acids. Germline CDR1 MNHEY, CDR2 SVGAGI.

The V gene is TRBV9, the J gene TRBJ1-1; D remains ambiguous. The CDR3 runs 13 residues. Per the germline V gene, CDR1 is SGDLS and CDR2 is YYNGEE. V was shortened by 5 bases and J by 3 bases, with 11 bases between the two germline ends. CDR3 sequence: CASSFNRDTEAFF. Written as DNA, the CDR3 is TGTGCCAGCAGTTTTAATCGGGACACTGAAGCTTTCTTT.

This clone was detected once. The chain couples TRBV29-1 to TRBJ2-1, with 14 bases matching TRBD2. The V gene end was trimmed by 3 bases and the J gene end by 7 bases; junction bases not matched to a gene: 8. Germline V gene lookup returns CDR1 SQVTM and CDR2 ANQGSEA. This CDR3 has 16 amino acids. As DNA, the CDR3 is TGCAGCGTTGACTCGGGACTAGCGGGAGTAGGTAATGAGCAGTTCTTC. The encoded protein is CSVDSGLAGVGNEQFF.

The CDR3 region is CASSPRTGRETQYF. The CDR3 DNA is TGTGCCAGCAGCCCTAGGACGGGGAGGGAGACCCAGTACTTC. The chain uses TRBV11-2 and TRBJ2-5; maybe TRBD2 (6 bases). The germline V gene encodes CDR1 SGHAT and CDR2 FQNNGV. This CDR3 is built from 14 residues. V shed 5 bases and J shed 5 bases, with 15 bases lying between them.

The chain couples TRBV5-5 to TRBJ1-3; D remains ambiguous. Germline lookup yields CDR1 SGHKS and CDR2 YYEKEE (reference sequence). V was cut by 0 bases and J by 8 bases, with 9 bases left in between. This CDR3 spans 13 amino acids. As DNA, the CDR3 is TGTGCCAGCAGCTTGGAACTAGCTGACACCATATATTTT. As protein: CASSLELADTIYF.

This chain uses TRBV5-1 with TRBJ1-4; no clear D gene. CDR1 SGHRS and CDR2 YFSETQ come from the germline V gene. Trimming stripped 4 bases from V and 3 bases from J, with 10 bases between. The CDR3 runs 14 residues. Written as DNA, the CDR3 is TGCGCCAGCAGCGGAGGCTTCGCTAATGAAAAACTGTTTTTT. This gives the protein CASSGGFANEKLFF.

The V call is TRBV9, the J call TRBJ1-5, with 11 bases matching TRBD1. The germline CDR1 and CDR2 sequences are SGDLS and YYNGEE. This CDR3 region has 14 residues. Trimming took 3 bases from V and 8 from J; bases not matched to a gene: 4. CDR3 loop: CASSGGQGVEPQHF. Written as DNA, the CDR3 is TGTGCCAGCAGCGGGGGACAGGGGGTCGAGCCCCAGCATTTT. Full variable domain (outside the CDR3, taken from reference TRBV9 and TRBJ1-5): DSGVTQTPKHLITATGQRVTLRCSPRSGDLSVYWYQQSLDQGLQFLIQYYNGEERAKGNILERFSAQQFPDLHSELNLSSLELGDSALYFCASSGGQGVEPQHFGDGTRLSIL.

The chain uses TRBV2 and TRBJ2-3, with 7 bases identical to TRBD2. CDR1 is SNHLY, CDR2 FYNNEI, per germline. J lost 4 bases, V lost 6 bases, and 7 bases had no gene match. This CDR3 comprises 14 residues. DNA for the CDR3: TGTGCCAGCAGAAGGTCTAGCGGATCAGATACGCAGTATTTT. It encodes CASRRSSGSDTQYF.

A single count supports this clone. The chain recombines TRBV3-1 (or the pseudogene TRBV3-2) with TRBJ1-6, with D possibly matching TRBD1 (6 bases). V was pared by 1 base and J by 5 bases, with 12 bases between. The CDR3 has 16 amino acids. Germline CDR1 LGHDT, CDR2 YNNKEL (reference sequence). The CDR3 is CASSQGARQDNSPLHF. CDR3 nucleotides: TGTGCCAGCAGCCAAGGAGCCCGACAGGATAATTCACCCCTCCACTTT.